Included here is one T cell receptor beta chain sequence, with context. This CDR3 has 15 amino acids. The J segment lost 3 bases and the V segment lost 0 bases, leaving 3 bases of the junction unmatched. The germline V gene encodes CDR1 SGHRS and CDR2 YFSETQ. This record belongs to a study of blood T cell repertoires in COVID-19. As for the study in general: The samples span acute and convalescent COVID-19 from the United States, Italy and Spain. The analysed material was cDNA or gDNA that came from T cells, B-cell-depleted T cells, or PBMCs.

Original analysis: How many nucleated cells were present was estimated from reference gene primer amplification. Clones were sequenced by immunoSEQ multiplex PCR, and TCRdb holds only the in-frame ones, with some missing. V and J calls and clone size follow that table, whereas D and trimming were derived from the DNA. This sample yields more than 200,000 clones, of which roughly 88% are seen a single time; approximately 1.3% belongs to the top ten. The source is a man aged 80 or over with acute or convalescent COVID-19. Sequenced sample: peripheral blood. This chain uses TRBV5-1 with TRBJ2-7; 10 bases agree with TRBD1. The DNA of the CDR3 is TGCGCCAGCAGCTTGGGTGGACAGGGGGGCTACGAGCAGTACTTC. Its translation is CASSLGGQGGYEQYF.